What follows are 5 T cell receptor beta chains derived from one specimen sequenced in a study of T cell repertoires in cytomegalovirus infection. TCRdb passed the reads through MiXCR, listing each CDR3 protein once. The table shows about 360,000 distinct CDR3 sequences, with approximately 18% occurring only once. Sequencing was carried out using PBMCs. These receptors were obtained from a human donor in good health (CMV status not recorded). Some clones in this sample may be carry-over from other donors' samples.

This rearrangement joins TRBV11-2 to TRBJ2-1; 15 positions agree with TRBD2. The CDR3 runs 20 residues. The trim removed 1 base at V and 2 bases at J, leaving 9 bases unmatched. CDR1 is SGHAT, CDR2 FQNNGV, per germline. The CDR3 spells CASSLGGTSGRRGAYNEQFF. CDR3 DNA sequence: TGTGCCAGCAGCTTAGGTGGGACTAGCGGGAGGAGGGGGGCCTACAATGAGCAGTTCTTC.

There are many counts of this clonotype. V is TRBV19 and J is TRBJ1-5; no clear D. The CDR3 consists of 15 residues. Trimming shortened V by 3 bases and J by 0 bases, and 9 bases separated the two germline ends. The germline V gene has CDR1 LNHDA and CDR2 SQIVND (reference sequence). CDR3 region: CASSISGYSNQPQHF. CDR3 bases: TGTGCCAGTAGTATTTCTGGTTATAGCAATCAGCCCCAGCATTTT.

This clonotype was counted between two and nine times. The J gene is TRBJ1-1, the V gene TRBV2; D is ambiguous. Germline assignment: CDR1 SNHLY and CDR2 FYNNEI. V lost 4 bases, J lost 4 bases, and 7 bases lay in between. The CDR3 extends over 12 amino acids. Here the CDR3 reads CASSVWGTEAFF. CDR3 in DNA: TGTGCCAGCAGTGTTTGGGGCACTGAAGCTTTCTTT.

This clonotype was recorded a few times. The chain combines TRBV4-3 with TRBJ2-3; TRBD2 aligns across 14 bases. The CDR3 loop spans 15 amino acids. V lost 5 bases and J lost 6; bases outside the gene matches: 4. From germline, CDR1 is LGHNA and CDR2 YSLEER. CDR3 sequence reads: CASSTWTSGRDTQYF. CDR3 bases: TGCGCCAGCAGCACCTGGACTAGCGGGAGGGATACGCAGTATTTT.

This clonotype was found a few times. The chain employs TRBV4-2 and TRBJ2-2; D perhaps matches TRBD2 (5 bases). The CDR3 runs to 15 residues. Germline-derived CDR1 and CDR2 are LGHNA and YNFKEQ. V shed 0 bases and J shed 7 bases, with 12 bases lying between them. For the CDR3, the DNA is TGTGCCAGCAGCCAAGATCCCGGGATGGGCGGGGAGCTGTTTTTT. This gives the protein CASSQDPGMGGELFF.